These T cell receptor beta chains were read from a single sample in a study of T cell responses to AZD1222 COVID-19 vaccine. Here immunoSEQ multiplex PCR was the method, and the copy in TCRdb shows in-frame clones only, minus some. Seen here are about 170,000 clones, 80% to 95% observed once, and the top ten hold over 1.5%. The sequencing used peripheral blood, collected on day 0 of AZD1222 vaccination. The receptors come from an adult in good health. Each CDR3 is given with its conserved first and last residue. The D gene is left open where the match is weak. A clone size is listed for some rows: how often the clone was seen (once, few, many), or a class if it is expanded.

v_call: TRBV29-1; j_call: TRBJ2-5; clone_size: -; d_call: -; cdr3_nt: TGCAGCGTTGACAGGGGTCAAGAGACCCAGTACTTC; cdr3_aa: CSVDRGQETQYF
v_call: TRBV20-1; j_call: TRBJ1-1; clone_size: -; d_call: TRBD1; cdr3_nt: TGCAGTGCTAGTGCCTGGGGGACAGGGGAGGTCACTGAAGCTTTCTTT; cdr3_aa: CSASAWGTGEVTEAFF
v_call: TRBV10-1; j_call: TRBJ2-3; clone_size: -; d_call: TRBD2; cdr3_nt: TGCGCCAGCAGTCCAAGGACTAGCGGGGGAGCTACGCAGTATTTT; cdr3_aa: CASSPRTSGGATQYF
v_call: TRBV12-5; j_call: TRBJ2-3; clone_size: -; d_call: -; cdr3_nt: TGTGCTAGTGGTTTGTGGGGGGCGCCGGGCACAGATACGCAGTATTTT; cdr3_aa: CASGLWGAPGTDTQYF
v_call: TRBV6-2/TRBV6-3; j_call: TRBJ1-2; clone_size: few; d_call: TRBD1; cdr3_nt: TGTGCCAGCAGTTCGTTACCGGGACAGGGTAACTATGGCTACACCTTC; cdr3_aa: CASSSLPGQGNYGYTF
v_call: TRBV9; j_call: TRBJ2-2; clone_size: once; d_call: -; cdr3_nt: TGTGCCTCTGGACAGCCGAACACCGGGGAGCTGTTTTTT; cdr3_aa: CASGQPNTGELFF
v_call: TRBV2; j_call: TRBJ1-4; clone_size: -; d_call: -; cdr3_nt: TGTGCCAGCCAGAGGGCCGGAACAACTAATGAAAAACTGTTTTTT; cdr3_aa: CASQRAGTTNEKLFF
v_call: TRBV6-5; j_call: TRBJ1-2; clone_size: -; d_call: -; cdr3_nt: TGTGCCAGCAGTTTGGACAAAAACGGTCGCTACACCTTC; cdr3_aa: CASSLDKNGRYTF
v_call: TRBV27; j_call: TRBJ2-7; clone_size: -; d_call: -; cdr3_nt: TGTGCCAGCAGTTTGAGGGAGCAGTACTTC; cdr3_aa: CASSLREQYF
v_call: TRBV3-1/TRBV3-2; j_call: TRBJ2-7; clone_size: -; d_call: -; cdr3_nt: TGTGCCAGCAGCCGGGCCCTGGCGGGATTTGTTGAGCAGTACTTC; cdr3_aa: CASSRALAGFVEQYF
v_call: TRBV19; j_call: TRBJ2-5; clone_size: -; d_call: TRBD2; cdr3_nt: TGTGCCAGTAGTATGAGGCGGCTAGCGGGAGTTAGAGAGACCCAGTACTTC; cdr3_aa: CASSMRRLAGVRETQYF
v_call: TRBV7-9; j_call: TRBJ2-7; clone_size: few; d_call: TRBD1; cdr3_nt: TGTGCCAGCAGCAGCTCAGGGGGCTACGAGCAGTACTTC; cdr3_aa: CASSSSGGYEQYF
v_call: TRBV27; j_call: TRBJ1-2; clone_size: -; d_call: TRBD1; cdr3_nt: TGTGCCAGCAGTTTCACATGGACAGGGGGGGACTATGGCTACACCTTC; cdr3_aa: CASSFTWTGGDYGYTF
v_call: TRBV4-1; j_call: TRBJ2-7; clone_size: -; d_call: TRBD2; cdr3_nt: TGCGCCAGCAGTCAACTAGCGGGAGGGACCTACGAGCAGTACTTC; cdr3_aa: CASSQLAGGTYEQYF
v_call: TRBV6-2/TRBV6-3; j_call: TRBJ1-1; clone_size: -; d_call: -; cdr3_nt: TGTGCCAGCAGTCCGCCCCTGGGATATGAAGCTTTCTTT; cdr3_aa: CASSPPLGYEAFF
v_call: TRBV6-2/TRBV6-3; j_call: TRBJ2-1; clone_size: -; d_call: -; cdr3_nt: TGTGCCAGCAGTTACGGGCGGATGGGGGGCGACAATGAGCAGTTCTTC; cdr3_aa: CASSYGRMGGDNEQFF
v_call: TRBV3-1/TRBV3-2; j_call: TRBJ1-4; clone_size: -; d_call: -; cdr3_nt: TGTGCCAGCAGCCAAGATGGTAAGGGTCGGCTGTTTTTT; cdr3_aa: CASSQDGKGRLFF
v_call: TRBV3-1/TRBV3-2; j_call: TRBJ1-1; clone_size: -; d_call: -; cdr3_nt: TGTGCCAGCAGCCCCTGGGGGGCGGCTGAAGCTTTCTTT; cdr3_aa: CASSPWGAAEAFF
v_call: TRBV29-1; j_call: TRBJ1-1; clone_size: -; d_call: -; cdr3_nt: TGCAGCACTGGAGCGTCGGGGAACACTGAAGCTTTCTTT; cdr3_aa: CSTGASGNTEAFF
v_call: TRBV7-2; j_call: TRBJ2-3; clone_size: -; d_call: TRBD2; cdr3_nt: TGTGCCAGCAGTTCGCGGGGGGGTCTGGATACGCAGTATTTT; cdr3_aa: CASSSRGGLDTQYF
v_call: TRBV19; j_call: TRBJ2-1; clone_size: -; d_call: TRBD1; cdr3_nt: TGTGCCAGTAGTATAGCCCGACAGGGTACGGATGAGCAGTTCTTC; cdr3_aa: CASSIARQGTDEQFF
v_call: TRBV11-2; j_call: TRBJ1-4; clone_size: -; d_call: -; cdr3_nt: TGTGCCAGCAGCCCCAGTAGGGGGAAACTGTTTTTT; cdr3_aa: CASSPSRGKLFF
v_call: TRBV6-5; j_call: TRBJ1-3; clone_size: few; d_call: -; cdr3_nt: TGTGCCAGCAGCCTGAATTTCGGAAACACCATATATTTT; cdr3_aa: CASSLNFGNTIYF
v_call: TRBV3-1/TRBV3-2; j_call: TRBJ1-4; clone_size: -; d_call: -; cdr3_nt: TGTGCCAGCACCCTAAGATCCTCCCCAGGGGAAAAACTGTTTTTT; cdr3_aa: CASTLRSSPGEKLFF
v_call: TRBV5-1; j_call: TRBJ1-6; clone_size: -; d_call: -; cdr3_nt: TGCGCCAGCAGCTTGGTGGGGGGGTATAATTCACCCCTCCACTTT; cdr3_aa: CASSLVGGYNSPLHF
v_call: TRBV29-1; j_call: TRBJ1-2; clone_size: -; d_call: TRBD1; cdr3_nt: TGCAGCGTTGAAACCGGTCAGGGGGGCTATGGCTACACCTTC; cdr3_aa: CSVETGQGGYGYTF
v_call: TRBV5-1; j_call: TRBJ2-4; clone_size: -; d_call: TRBD2; cdr3_nt: TGCGCCAGCAGCACGGCGGGCGGGAGGTCCAAAAACATTCAGTACTTC; cdr3_aa: CASSTAGGRSKNIQYF
v_call: TRBV10-3; j_call: TRBJ1-1; clone_size: -; d_call: -; cdr3_nt: TGTGCCATCAGTTGGACAGAAAACACTGAAGCTTTCTTT; cdr3_aa: CAISWTENTEAFF
v_call: TRBV29-1; j_call: TRBJ2-3; clone_size: -; d_call: -; cdr3_nt: TGCAGCGTTGACCCAGAGGCGGCAGATACGCAGTATTTT; cdr3_aa: CSVDPEAADTQYF
v_call: TRBV27; j_call: TRBJ1-2; clone_size: -; d_call: -; cdr3_nt: TGTGCCAGCAGTTTTTCGAACAGAGCTCGCTACACCTTC; cdr3_aa: CASSFSNRARYTF
v_call: TRBV27; j_call: TRBJ2-5; clone_size: -; d_call: TRBD1; cdr3_nt: TGTGCCAGCAGTGCGTTTACAGGGGGCAGGGAGACCCAGTACTTC; cdr3_aa: CASSAFTGGRETQYF